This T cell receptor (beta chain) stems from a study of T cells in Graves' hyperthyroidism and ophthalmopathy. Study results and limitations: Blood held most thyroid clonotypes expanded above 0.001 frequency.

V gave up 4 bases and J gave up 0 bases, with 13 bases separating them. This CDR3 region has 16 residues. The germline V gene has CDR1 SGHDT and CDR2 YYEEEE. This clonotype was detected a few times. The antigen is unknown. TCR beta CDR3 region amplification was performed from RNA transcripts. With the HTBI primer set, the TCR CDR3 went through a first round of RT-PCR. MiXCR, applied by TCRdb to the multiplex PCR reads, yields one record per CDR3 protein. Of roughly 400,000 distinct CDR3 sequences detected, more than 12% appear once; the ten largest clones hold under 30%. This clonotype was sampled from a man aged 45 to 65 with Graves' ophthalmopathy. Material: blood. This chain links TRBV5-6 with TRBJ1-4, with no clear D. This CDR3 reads CASSLGVAATNEKLFF. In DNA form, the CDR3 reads TGTGCCAGCAGCCTCGGGGTCGCAGCAACTAATGAAAAACTGTTTTTT.